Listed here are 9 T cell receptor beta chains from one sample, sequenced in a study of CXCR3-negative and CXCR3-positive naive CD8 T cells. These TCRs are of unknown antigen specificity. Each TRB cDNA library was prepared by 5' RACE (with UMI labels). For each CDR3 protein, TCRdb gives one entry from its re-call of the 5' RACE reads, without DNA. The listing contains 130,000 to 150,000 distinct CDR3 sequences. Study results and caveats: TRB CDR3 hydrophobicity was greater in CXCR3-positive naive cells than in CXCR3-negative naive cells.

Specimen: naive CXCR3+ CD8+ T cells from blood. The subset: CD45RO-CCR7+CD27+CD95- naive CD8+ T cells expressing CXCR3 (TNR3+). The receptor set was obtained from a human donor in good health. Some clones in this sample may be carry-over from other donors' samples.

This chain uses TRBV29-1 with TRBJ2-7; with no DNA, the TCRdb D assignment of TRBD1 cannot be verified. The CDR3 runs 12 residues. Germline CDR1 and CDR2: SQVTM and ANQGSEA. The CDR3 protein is CSVTVSSYEQYF.

The CDR3 sequence is CASSPGQGLGYNEQFF. This chain uses TRBV14 with TRBJ2-1; TCRdb's assignment of TRBD1 cannot be checked, as there is no DNA. Per the germline V gene, CDR1 is SGHDN and CDR2 is FVKESK. The CDR3 covers 16 residues.

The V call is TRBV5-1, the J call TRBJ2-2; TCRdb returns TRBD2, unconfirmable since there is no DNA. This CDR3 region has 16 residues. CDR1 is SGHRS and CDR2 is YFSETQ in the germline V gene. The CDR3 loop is CASTWTSGNPTGELFF.

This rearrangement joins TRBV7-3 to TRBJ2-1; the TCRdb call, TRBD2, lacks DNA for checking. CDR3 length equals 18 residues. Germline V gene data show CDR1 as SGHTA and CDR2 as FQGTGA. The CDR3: CASSPNGLAGEVNNEQFF. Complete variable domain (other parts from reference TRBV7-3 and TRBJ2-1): GAGVSQTPSNKVTEKGKYVELRCDPISGHTALYWYRQSLGQGPEFLIYFQGTGAADDSGLPNDRFFAVRPEGSVSTLKIQRTERGDSAVYLCASSPNGLAGEVNNEQFFGPGTRLTVL.

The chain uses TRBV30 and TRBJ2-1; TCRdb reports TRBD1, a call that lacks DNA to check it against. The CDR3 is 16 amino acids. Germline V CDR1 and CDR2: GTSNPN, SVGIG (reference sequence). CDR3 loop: CAWSVQSGGMNNEQSF.

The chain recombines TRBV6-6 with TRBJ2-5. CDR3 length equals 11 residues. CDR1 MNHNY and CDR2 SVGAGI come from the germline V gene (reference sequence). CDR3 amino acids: CATELGETQYF.

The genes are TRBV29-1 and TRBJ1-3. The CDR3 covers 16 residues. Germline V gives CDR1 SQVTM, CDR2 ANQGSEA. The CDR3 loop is CSVEGQADISGNTIYF.

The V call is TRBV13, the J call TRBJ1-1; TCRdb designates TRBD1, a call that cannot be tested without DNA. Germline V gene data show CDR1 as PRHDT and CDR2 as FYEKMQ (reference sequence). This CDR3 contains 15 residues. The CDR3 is CASSLLGQGDTEAFF.

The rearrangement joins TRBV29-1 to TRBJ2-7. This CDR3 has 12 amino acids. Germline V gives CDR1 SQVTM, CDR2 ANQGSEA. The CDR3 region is CSVEDLGREQYF.